This TCR beta chain was observed in a study of blood T cell repertoires in COVID-19. Study-level background: The study drew acute and convalescent COVID-19 samples from the United States, Italy and Spain. The cDNA or gDNA used as material had been derived from T cells, B-cell-depleted T cells, or PBMCs.

Authors' processing steps: Reference gene primers were amplified, and this amplification served to estimate nucleated cell counts. The method was immunoSEQ multiplex PCR; TCRdb's version includes in-frame clones alone and lacks a portion of them. The V and J calls and clone size are taken from that table; D and trimming were inferred from the DNA. The data hold approximately 190,000 clones, with 75% to 90% observed a single time. CDR3 length equals 12 residues. Germline values: CDR1 GTSNPN, CDR2 SVGIG (reference sequence). Details on this clone: One junction end disagrees with the germline gene, perhaps due to a read error.

This chain links TRBV30 with TRBJ2-3; D gene unclear. Sequencing input: peripheral blood. The clonotype originates from a middle-aged woman with acute or convalescent COVID-19. CDR3 nucleotide sequence: TGTGCCTGGAGTGTACTGACGTTCTCGACAAATTTT. It translates to CAWSVLTFSTNF.